A selection of T cell receptor beta chains follows, all from one sample in a study of shared clonotypes between healthy human individuals. The table came from immunoSEQ multiplex PCR; TCRdb's copy has only in-frame clones and leaves some out. The sample consists of about 2 million clones, roughly 96% of them appearing once. Sequenced material: naive CD4+ T cells sorted from blood. Receptor source: a man younger than 35 in good health. Both conserved end residues are part of each CDR3. Fields, in order: V gene, J gene, clone size, D gene, CDR3 protein, CDR3 DNA. D genes are given only for firm matches. Size values are once, few and many counts, or a class for expanded clones, and some rows have none.

v_call: TRBV4-1; j_call: TRBJ2-7; clone_size: once; d_call: -; cdr3_aa: CASSQDIATFYEQYF; cdr3_nt: TGCGCCAGCAGCCAAGATATTGCCACATTCTACGAGCAGTACTTC
v_call: TRBV9; j_call: TRBJ1-2; clone_size: -; d_call: -; cdr3_aa: CASSADRWGGYTF; cdr3_nt: TGTGCCAGCAGCGCCGACAGGTGGGGAGGCTACACCTTC
v_call: TRBV27; j_call: TRBJ2-2; clone_size: -; d_call: TRBD2; cdr3_aa: CASSRQGGTGELFF; cdr3_nt: TGTGCCAGCAGTCGGCAGGGAGGGACCGGGGAGCTGTTTTTT
v_call: TRBV6-1; j_call: TRBJ2-1; clone_size: -; d_call: TRBD2; cdr3_aa: CASSGGGGFNEQFF; cdr3_nt: TGTGCCAGCAGTGGGGGGGGAGGCTTCAATGAGCAGTTCTTC
v_call: TRBV4-1; j_call: TRBJ2-7; clone_size: -; d_call: TRBD1; cdr3_aa: CASSQEPGQGSREQYF; cdr3_nt: TGCGCCAGCAGCCAAGAACCGGGACAGGGGTCGCGAGAGCAGTACTTC
v_call: TRBV5-1; j_call: TRBJ2-1; clone_size: once; d_call: TRBD2; cdr3_aa: CASSSGRKSDNEQFF; cdr3_nt: TGCGCCAGCAGCAGCGGGAGGAAGAGTGACAACGAGCAGTTCTTC
v_call: TRBV27; j_call: TRBJ2-3; clone_size: -; d_call: TRBD2; cdr3_aa: CASSSYSGGPDTQYF; cdr3_nt: TGTGCCAGCAGTTCATATAGCGGGGGACCAGATACGCAGTATTTT
v_call: TRBV6-1; j_call: TRBJ2-1; clone_size: -; d_call: TRBD2; cdr3_aa: CASSGGLGRAEFNEQFF; cdr3_nt: TGTGCCAGCAGTGGTGGGCTCGGGAGGGCCGAGTTCAATGAGCAGTTCTTC
v_call: TRBV11-2; j_call: TRBJ1-4; clone_size: -; d_call: -; cdr3_aa: CASSFMRNEKLFF; cdr3_nt: TGTGCCAGCAGCTTTATGAGGAATGAAAAACTGTTTTTT
v_call: TRBV10-3; j_call: TRBJ1-2; clone_size: -; d_call: TRBD1; cdr3_aa: CAISAPGQGDYGYTF; cdr3_nt: TGTGCCATCAGTGCCCCGGGACAGGGTGACTATGGCTACACCTTC
v_call: TRBV5-4; j_call: TRBJ1-5; clone_size: -; d_call: TRBD1; cdr3_aa: CASSLGTGGQPQHF; cdr3_nt: TGTGCCAGCAGCTTAGGGACAGGGGGTCAGCCCCAGCATTTT
v_call: TRBV19; j_call: TRBJ1-2; clone_size: -; d_call: -; cdr3_aa: CASSNQGTNYGYTF; cdr3_nt: TGTGCCAGTAGTAACCAGGGAACTAACTATGGCTACACCTTC
v_call: TRBV28; j_call: TRBJ2-1; clone_size: -; d_call: TRBD1; cdr3_aa: CASSPGTGWSYNEQFF; cdr3_nt: TGTGCCAGCAGTCCCGGGACAGGGTGGTCCTACAATGAGCAGTTCTTC
v_call: TRBV5-1; j_call: TRBJ2-3; clone_size: -; d_call: TRBD1; cdr3_aa: CASSSGTGIDTQYF; cdr3_nt: TGCGCCAGCAGCTCCGGGACAGGGATAGATACGCAGTATTTT
v_call: TRBV2; j_call: TRBJ2-5; clone_size: -; d_call: TRBD1; cdr3_aa: CASSPGTEQETQYF; cdr3_nt: TGTGCCAGCAGTCCCGGGACAGAACAAGAGACCCAGTACTTC
v_call: TRBV5-6; j_call: TRBJ2-1; clone_size: -; d_call: -; cdr3_aa: CASSFGQLYNEQFF; cdr3_nt: TGTGCCAGCAGCTTTGGACAGCTTTACAATGAGCAGTTCTTC
v_call: TRBV28; j_call: TRBJ1-3; clone_size: once; d_call: -; cdr3_aa: CASRLQGGGNTIYF; cdr3_nt: TGTGCCAGCAGACTACAGGGAGGTGGAAACACCATATATTTT
v_call: TRBV13; j_call: TRBJ2-1; clone_size: once; d_call: -; cdr3_aa: CASSLTGEDNEQFF; cdr3_nt: TGTGCCAGCAGCTTGACGGGAGAGGACAATGAGCAGTTCTTC
v_call: TRBV6-5; j_call: TRBJ1-5; clone_size: once; d_call: -; cdr3_aa: CASRPSEFSNQPQHF; cdr3_nt: TGTGCCAGCAGGCCCTCAGAGTTTAGCAATCAGCCCCAGCATTTT
v_call: TRBV7-2; j_call: TRBJ2-5; clone_size: -; d_call: -; cdr3_aa: CASSIRGPETQYF; cdr3_nt: TGTGCCAGCAGCATCAGGGGCCCGGAGACCCAGTACTTC
v_call: TRBV6-6; j_call: TRBJ2-1; clone_size: -; d_call: -; cdr3_aa: CASSLVLYNEQFF; cdr3_nt: TGTGCCAGCAGTTTGGTGCTATACAATGAGCAGTTCTTC
v_call: TRBV2; j_call: TRBJ1-2; clone_size: -; d_call: TRBD1; cdr3_aa: CASSPGQVVYGYTF; cdr3_nt: TGTGCCAGCAGCCCCGGACAGGTTGTCTATGGCTACACCTTC
v_call: TRBV7-9; j_call: TRBJ2-7; clone_size: -; d_call: TRBD2; cdr3_aa: CASSSTRGLVSYEQYF; cdr3_nt: TGTGCCAGCAGCTCAACTAGGGGACTAGTAAGCTACGAGCAGTACTTC
v_call: TRBV5-4; j_call: TRBJ2-3; clone_size: -; d_call: -; cdr3_aa: CASSISTASTDTQYF; cdr3_nt: TGTGCCAGCAGCATCTCGACAGCTAGCACAGATACGCAGTATTTT
v_call: TRBV28; j_call: TRBJ1-1; clone_size: -; d_call: -; cdr3_aa: CASSSQGGMNTEAFF; cdr3_nt: TGTGCCAGCAGCTCACAAGGGGGGATGAACACTGAAGCTTTCTTT
v_call: TRBV29-1; j_call: TRBJ1-1; clone_size: -; d_call: TRBD1; cdr3_aa: CSVGLYSTTGGIAEAFF; cdr3_nt: TGCAGCGTTGGCCTCTACTCAACGACAGGGGGGATCGCTGAAGCTTTCTTT
v_call: TRBV11-3; j_call: TRBJ1-1; clone_size: -; d_call: TRBD1; cdr3_aa: CASSPGTGEAFF; cdr3_nt: TGTGCCAGCAGCCCCGGGACAGGGGAAGCTTTCTTT
v_call: TRBV27; j_call: TRBJ2-7; clone_size: -; d_call: -; cdr3_aa: CASSLRQGSSYEQYF; cdr3_nt: TGTGCCAGCAGTTTACGGCAGGGGAGCTCCTACGAGCAGTACTTC
v_call: TRBV9; j_call: TRBJ1-3; clone_size: -; d_call: -; cdr3_aa: CASSVGGSDTIYF; cdr3_nt: TGTGCCAGCAGCGTAGGGGGTTCAGACACCATATATTTT
v_call: TRBV29-1; j_call: TRBJ2-1; clone_size: -; d_call: -; cdr3_aa: CSVGMDSSSYNEQFF; cdr3_nt: TGCAGCGTTGGGATGGACAGCAGCTCCTACAATGAGCAGTTCTTC
v_call: TRBV5-1; j_call: TRBJ1-1; clone_size: -; d_call: TRBD1; cdr3_aa: CASSSGQLNTEAFF; cdr3_nt: TGCGCCAGCAGCTCGGGACAGTTGAACACTGAAGCTTTCTTT
v_call: TRBV20-1; j_call: TRBJ1-1; clone_size: -; d_call: -; cdr3_aa: CSAIENTEAFF; cdr3_nt: TGCAGTGCTATAGAGAACACTGAAGCTTTCTTT
v_call: TRBV11-2; j_call: TRBJ2-7; clone_size: -; d_call: -; cdr3_aa: CASSPGTVYEQYF; cdr3_nt: TGTGCCAGCAGCCCGGGGACGGTATACGAGCAGTACTTC
v_call: TRBV4-1; j_call: TRBJ2-3; clone_size: -; d_call: -; cdr3_aa: CASSQMSHTDTQYF; cdr3_nt: TGCGCCAGCAGCCAAATGTCCCATACAGATACGCAGTATTTT
v_call: TRBV10-1; j_call: TRBJ2-3; clone_size: once; d_call: -; cdr3_aa: CASSESTGGTDTQYF; cdr3_nt: TGCGCCAGCAGTGAGTCGACGGGAGGCACAGATACGCAGTATTTT